The 21 T cell receptor beta chains below come from one sample, sequenced in a study of blood T cells in healthy people across ages. Then a second PCR, running roughly 7 to 12 cycles, was carried out with a sample-barcoded 5' primer and a J-beta primer mix. MiXCR was run by TCRdb on the 5' RACE reads, yielding one entry per CDR3 protein. Of hundreds of thousands of distinct CDR3 sequences listed, approximately 53% are singletons. The sequenced sample was blood. All receptors derive from a man aged 35-49 years in good health.

J is TRBJ2-3 and V is TRBV20-1; perhaps TRBD2 as D (7 bases). The V end lost 6 bases, the J end lost 6 bases, and 22 bases lay between the germline ends. CDR1 DFQATT and CDR2 SNEGSKA come from the germline V gene (reference sequence). The CDR3 has 15 amino acids. The CDR3 DNA sequence: TGCAGTGCCCGAGGGGCGGGGGCTGGGGTGGATACGCAGTATTTT. It yields the protein CSARGAGAGVDTQYF.

V gene TRBV4-1 combines with J gene TRBJ1-1; unclear D gene. The CDR3 is made up of 14 amino acids. Trimming took off 3 bases at V and 4 bases at J, with 12 bases between the two ends. Germline CDR1 reads MGHRA; CDR2 reads YSYEKL. CDR3: CASSHPGLTTEAFF. CDR3 coding DNA: TGCGCCAGCAGCCACCCCGGACTGACCACTGAAGCTTTCTTT.

The chain joins TRBV7-3 to TRBJ2-3; 7 bases line up with TRBD2. With 5 bases clipped from V and 5 bases from J, the junction kept 10 bases outside the gene matches. This CDR3 contains 15 residues. Germline CDR1 and CDR2: SGHTA and FQGTGA. CDR3 in amino acids: CASSTQSGVGDTQYF. In DNA, the CDR3 is TGTGCCAGCAGCACCCAAAGCGGGGTTGGAGATACGCAGTATTTT. The variable domain in full, completed from reference TRBV7-3 and TRBJ2-3, reads GAGVSQTPSNKVTEKGKYVELRCDPISGHTALYWYRQSLGQGPEFLIYFQGTGAADDSGLPNDRFFAVRPEGSVSTLKIQRTERGDSAVYLCASSTQSGVGDTQYFGPGTRLTVL.

The V call is TRBV29-1, the J call TRBJ1-2, with D perhaps TRBD1 (5 bases). V lost 7 bases and J lost 4, with 13 bases in between. The V gene's germline CDR1 is SQVTM and CDR2 ANQGSEA. The length of the CDR3 is 12 residues. CDR3 residues: CSAPQGAYGYTF. The CDR3 DNA is TGCAGCGCCCCTCAGGGAGCCTATGGCTACACCTTC.

V and J are TRBV6-1 and TRBJ2-5, with 11 bases that match TRBD2. V trimming: 6 bases; J trimming: 4 bases; junction bases outside the gene matches: 16. The CDR3 length is 18 residues. Germline loops: CDR1 MNHNS, CDR2 SASEGT. The CDR3 coding sequence is TGTGCCAGCAGATCCCCGTCGCCTAGCGGGAGGACAGGAGAGACCCAGTACTTC. Amino acid sequence: CASRSPSPSGRTGETQYF.

The genes are TRBV6-1 and TRBJ2-1, with D maybe TRBD1 (6 bases). This CDR3 spans 15 amino acids. Trimming removed 7 bases at V and 2 bases at J, with 15 bases between. Looked up from germline, CDR1 is MNHNS and CDR2 is SASEGT. The CDR3 nucleotides are TGTGCCAGCACAATCGCAGGGGAACCCTACAATGAGCAGTTCTTC. Its translation: CASTIAGEPYNEQFF.

This sequence joins TRBV25-1 and TRBJ2-5; D is possibly TRBD2 (5 bases). The last part of the DNA fits TRBJ2-7 better; the J call may be wrong. CDR1 and CDR2 from the germline V gene are MGHDK and SYGVNS. The CDR3 has 16 residues. CDR3 DNA: TGTGCCAGCAGTGGTTCGAGCGGCCTTACGAATTACGAGCAGTACTTC. Amino acid sequence: CASSGSSGLTNYEQYF.

This clonotype was detected a few times. This chain joins TRBV7-2 and TRBJ2-4, with D unresolved. CDR3 size: 15 residues. Germline values: CDR1 SGHTA, CDR2 FQGNSA. The V end lost 0 bases, the J end lost 0 bases, and 6 bases lay between the germline ends. DNA for the CDR3: TGTGCCAGCAGCTTAGCGTGGGGAGCCAAAAACATTCAGTACTTC. Residues: CASSLAWGAKNIQYF.

V and J are TRBV29-1 and TRBJ1-2, with D perhaps matching TRBD1 (5 bases). V lost 3 bases, J lost 2 bases, and 19 bases lay in between. The germline gives CDR1 SQVTM, CDR2 ANQGSEA. This CDR3 spans 16 amino acids. The CDR3 is CSVDSLVGGRNYGYTF. CDR3 coding DNA: TGCAGCGTTGATAGTCTGGTGGGGGGGAGGAACTATGGCTACACCTTC. The whole variable domain, filled in from reference TRBV29-1 and TRBJ1-2, reads SAVISQKPSRDICQRGTSLTIQCQVDSQVTMMFWYRQQPGQSLTLIATANQGSEATYESGFVIDKFPISRPNLTFSTLTVSNMSPEDSSIYLCSVDSLVGGRNYGYTFGSGTRLTVV.

The chain combines TRBV6-1 with TRBJ1-3, with a weak D call TRBD1 (5 bases). The CDR3 is 19 residues long. Between the trimmed V and J ends, which lost 8 bases and 0 bases, there was a span of 26 bases. The V gene's germline CDR1 is MNHNS and CDR2 SASEGT. The CDR3 nucleotides read TGTGCCAGCGGCCGGGGAAGGGGCGCCGGTATTCCCTCTGGAAACACCATATATTTT. Amino acid sequence: CASGRGRGAGIPSGNTIYF.

The rearrangement uses TRBV3-1 and TRBJ2-3; D might be TRBD2 (5 bases). The CDR3 has 13 residues. Germline assignment: CDR1 LGHDT and CDR2 YNNKEL (reference sequence). The V gene lost 5 bases and the J gene lost 6 bases, with 12 bases spanning the gap. The CDR3 DNA reads as TGTGCCAGCAGCAATAGAAGGAGGGATACGCAGTATTTT. Translated, it gives CASSNRRRDTQYF.

This clonotype was detected only a few times. The J gene is TRBJ2-5, the V gene TRBV14; D uncertain. Per germline, CDR1 SGHDN and CDR2 FVKESK. There are 14 residues in the CDR3. Trimming took 4 bases from V and 0 from J, leaving 9 bases between them. CDR3 sequence: CASSPDTNQETQYF. CDR3 nucleotides: TGTGCCAGCAGCCCCGACACCAACCAAGAGACCCAGTACTTC.

The rearrangement uses TRBV12-3 or TRBV12-4 and TRBJ1-4; 7 bases map to TRBD1. Trimming at V came to 6 bases and at J to 5 bases, leaving 6 bases not matched to a gene. There are 14 residues in the CDR3. The CDR3 DNA is TGTGCCAGCAGCGAGGCAGGGGGAAATGAAAAACTGTTTTTT. The encoded protein is CASSEAGGNEKLFF.

The rearrangement uses TRBV6-1 and TRBJ2-5; D gene ambiguous. The CDR3 has 13 residues. Germline loops: CDR1 MNHNS, CDR2 SASEGT. Trimming took off 6 bases at V and 3 bases at J, with 11 bases between the two ends. CDR3 in DNA: TGTGCCAGCAGGAGGACCGCGGAAGAGACCCAGTACTTC. Encoded protein: CASRRTAEETQYF.

This clonotype came up a few times. The chain is built from TRBV11-2 and TRBJ2-7; TRBD1 is a possible D gene (6 bases). There are 13 residues in the CDR3. Between the trimmed V and J ends, which lost 0 bases and 6 bases, there was a span of 9 bases. Germline CDR1 and CDR2: SGHAT and FQNNGV. CDR3 in amino acids: CASSLESRGEQYF. Here the CDR3 DNA reads TGTGCCAGCAGCTTAGAGTCCAGGGGCGAGCAGTACTTC.

The chain is built from TRBV20-1 and TRBJ1-4; D is perhaps TRBD1 (5 bases). The CDR3 totals 15 residues. V was trimmed by 6 bases and J by 0 bases, leaving 14 bases between them. Per germline, CDR1 DFQATT and CDR2 SNEGSKA (reference sequence). The CDR3 nucleotides read TGCAGTGCAAAGTACCAGGGCGCAACTAATGAAAAACTGTTTTTT. Its translation: CSAKYQGATNEKLFF.

The chain employs TRBV7-2 and TRBJ2-1, with 14 bases fitting TRBD2. Germline CDR1 is SGHTA and CDR2 is FQGNSA. The CDR3 has 16 amino acids. V was pared by 5 bases and J by 9 bases, with 9 bases of the junction left unmatched. The CDR3 sequence is CASSPWGGTSGSEQFF. The CDR3 bases are TGTGCCAGCAGCCCATGGGGCGGGACTAGCGGGAGTGAGCAGTTCTTC. Supplemented by reference TRBV7-2 and TRBJ2-1, the full variable domain reads GAGVSQSPSNKVTEKGKDVELRCDPISGHTALYWYRQSLGQGLEFLIYFQGNSAPDKSGLPSDRFSAERTGGSVSTLTIQRTQQEDSAVYLCASSPWGGTSGSEQFFGPGTRLTVL.

The rearrangement links TRBV2 to TRBJ2-4; D tentatively reads TRBD1 or TRBD2 (5 bases each). The V gene's germline CDR1 is SNHLY and CDR2 FYNNEI. The CDR3 is made up of 15 amino acids. Trimming took 8 bases from V and 1 from J, leaving 15 bases between them. The CDR3 DNA sequence: TGTGCCAGCTTAAGAGCCGGGACGGCCAAAAACATTCAGTACTTC. Translated: CASLRAGTAKNIQYF.

CDR3 DNA sequence: TGTGCCAGCAGCTTCTTCGGGACACCGACAAGTCTGAACACTGAAGCTTTCTTT. Protein: CASSFFGTPTSLNTEAFF. The genes are TRBV7-3 and TRBJ1-1, with D possibly being TRBD1 (6 bases). The CDR3 spans 18 residues. Germline V gene data show CDR1 as SGHTA and CDR2 as FQGTGA. V was shortened by 3 bases and J by 0 bases, with 20 bases between the two germline ends.

The chain couples TRBV5-1 to TRBJ2-5; D is unclear. CDR3 length equals 15 residues. Looked up from germline, CDR1 is SGHRS and CDR2 is YFSETQ. The germline V and J ends were trimmed by 2 bases and 1 base, with 12 bases remaining between them. The CDR3 region is CASSFSGPIQETQYF. The CDR3, as DNA: TGCGCCAGCAGCTTCTCCGGACCGATCCAAGAGACCCAGTACTTC.

This sequence joins TRBV27 and TRBJ1-2, with D uncertain. The CDR3 is 16 amino acids. With 5 bases removed from V and 0 bases from J, the gap between germline ends came to 16 bases. In germline, CDR1 is MNHEY, CDR2 SMNVEV (reference sequence). The DNA for the CDR3 is TGTGCCAGCAGTCCTTACATCAGAGGAACTAACTATGGCTACACCTTC. This translates into CASSPYIRGTNYGYTF.